Shown below are 16 T cell receptor beta chains from a single sample sequenced in a study of response to subunit inactivated influenza vaccine. One entry per CDR3 protein results from TCRdb running MiXCR on the RT-PCR reads. The sample contains about half a million distinct CDR3 sequences, approximately 7.7% of which appear only once. Sample: PBMCs from blood, taken 23 to 25 months after vaccination. The receptor source for this set is a man in his fifties or sixties who received an inactivated influenza vaccine.

The J gene is TRBJ2-7, the V gene TRBV6-2 or TRBV6-3; TRBD2 matches at 7 bases. This CDR3 spans 15 amino acids. Per germline, CDR1 MNHEY and CDR2 SVGEGT. J gave up 3 bases and V 7 bases, and 12 bases lay outside the gene matches. The CDR3: CASTSRGLGIYEQYF. Here the CDR3 DNA reads TGTGCCAGCACTAGCCGCGGACTAGGGATCTACGAGCAGTACTTC.

This clonotype appeared many times. The J gene is TRBJ2-7, the V gene TRBV7-9; D gene uncertain. V was trimmed by 0 bases and J by 4 bases, leaving 7 bases between them. The germline CDR1 and CDR2 sequences are SEHNR and FQNEAQ (reference sequence). The CDR3 is 13 amino acids. The chain's CDR3 is CASSLAVRYEQYF. CDR3 sequence (DNA): TGTGCCAGCAGCTTAGCTGTGAGGTACGAGCAGTACTTC.

This clonotype was observed a few times. CDR3 DNA sequence: TGCAGTGCTAGGTCCATGGGGGCAGGAGAGACCCAGTACTTC. Translating gives CSARSMGAGETQYF. The V and J genes are TRBV20-1 and TRBJ2-5; the D gene is possibly TRBD1 (6 bases). Looked up from germline, CDR1 is DFQATT and CDR2 is SNEGSKA (reference sequence). The CDR3 loop spans 14 amino acids. V dropped 3 bases and J dropped 4 bases, with 15 bases sitting between them.

The rearrangement joins TRBV4-1 to TRBJ2-7, with D possibly called TRBD1 or TRBD2 (5 bases each). The ends were cut back, 4 bases at V and 1 base at J, with 20 bases in the middle. The CDR3 has 17 amino acids. Germline V gene sequence: CDR1 MGHRA, CDR2 YSYEKL. This chain's CDR3 is CASSLKIGAADSYEQYF. For the CDR3, the DNA is TGCGCCAGCAGCCTAAAAATCGGGGCAGCTGATTCCTACGAGCAGTACTTC.

The genes are TRBV21-1 and TRBJ2-5; TRBD2 was called by the table and not checked on the DNA. TRBV21-1 is assigned pseudogene status. The CDR3 totals 16 residues. The CDR3 reads CASSKGPAGGQETQYF. The DNA of the CDR3 is TGTGCCAGCAGCAAAGGCCCAGCGGGGGGGCAAGAGACCCAGTACTTC.

The chain links TRBV20-1 to TRBJ2-7; 7 positions agree with TRBD2. Germline-derived CDR1 and CDR2 are DFQATT and SNEGSKA (reference sequence). Losses at the gene ends were 4 bases for V and 5 bases for J; bases not matched to a gene: 11. The CDR3 has 14 amino acids. CDR3 sequence: CSAKKPGLIHEQYF. CDR3 nucleotides: TGCAGTGCTAAAAAACCGGGACTAATCCACGAGCAGTACTTC.

V usage is TRBV28 and J usage is TRBJ2-5, with D hard to call. CDR3 length equals 14 residues. V shed 6 bases and J shed 3 bases, with 14 bases lying between them. Germline CDR1 MDHEN, CDR2 SYDVKM. Written as DNA, the CDR3 is TGTGCCAGCAGCCGCCCCCCAGCGAAAGAGACCCAGTACTTC. Translating it yields CASSRPPAKETQYF.

V is TRBV11-1 and J is TRBJ2-7; D is possibly TRBD1 or TRBD2 (5 bases each). V shed 5 bases and J shed 3 bases, with 14 bases lying between them. Germline loops: CDR1 SGHAT, CDR2 FQDESV (reference sequence). CDR3 size: 14 residues. CDR3 residues: CASSPGSRDYEQYF. The CDR3 nucleotides are TGTGCCAGCAGCCCAGGGTCACGGGACTACGAGCAGTACTTC.

This clonotype turned up a few times. This rearrangement joins TRBV3-1 to TRBJ1-1; D not resolved. The CDR3 covers 15 residues. Germline assignment: CDR1 LGHDT and CDR2 YNNKEL (reference sequence). V was trimmed by 3 bases and J by 1 base, leaving 12 bases between them. CDR3 in amino acids: CASSHRGLGNTEAFF. CDR3 coding DNA: TGTGCCAGCAGCCACCGAGGGTTGGGGAACACTGAAGCTTTCTTT.

This clonotype was seen more than once but under ten times. The V and J genes are TRBV5-5 and TRBJ1-2; 7 nucleotides line up with TRBD1. V lost 0 bases to trimming and J lost 6 bases; unmatched junction nucleotides: 14. The germline CDR1 and CDR2 sequences are SGHKS and YYEKEE (reference sequence). The CDR3 consists of 17 residues. Here the CDR3 reads CASSLAFFGDRGDGYTF. CDR3 bases: TGTGCCAGCAGCTTGGCTTTTTTTGGGGACAGAGGGGATGGCTACACCTTC.

V usage is TRBV25-1 and J usage is TRBJ2-5; 11 nucleotides line up with TRBD2. The CDR3 consists of 17 residues. Trimming took 2 bases from V and 4 from J; bases not matched to a gene: 9. Germline V CDR1 and CDR2: MGHDK, SYGVNS. CDR3 nucleotide sequence: TGTGCCAGCAGTGAAGGTCGTAGCGGGGGGGCAAGAGAGACCCAGTACTTC. Translating it yields CASSEGRSGGARETQYF.

This clonotype was recorded at least ten times. The chain joins TRBV4-3 to TRBJ2-3; 7 bases line up with TRBD1. The V and J ends lost 3 bases and 6 bases, in that order; junction bases with no gene match: 6. The germline gives CDR1 LGHNA, CDR2 YSLEER. There are 14 residues in the CDR3. CDR3 in amino acids: CASSQTGLGDTQYF. The DNA for the CDR3 is TGCGCCAGCAGCCAGACAGGGTTAGGTGATACGCAGTATTTT.

The table lists this clonotype with a few counts. Here the CDR3 DNA reads TGTGCCAGCAGTTTATCGGCAGGGTACAATCAGCCCCAGCATTTT. Translation gives CASSLSAGYNQPQHF. The V call is TRBV12-3 or TRBV12-4, the J call TRBJ1-5; D might be TRBD1 (5 bases). This CDR3 region has 15 residues. V was clipped by 2 bases and J by 3 bases, with 11 bases between them.

In the case of this clonotype: Compared with germline, one end of the junction differs, possibly owing to a read error. The chain joins TRBV6-2 or TRBV6-3 to TRBJ2-1; possibly TRBD2 for D (6 bases). The CDR3 totals 15 residues. Per the germline V gene, CDR1 is MNHEY and CDR2 is SVGEGT. The chain's CDR3 is CASCYGPYGGDEQFF. As DNA, the CDR3 is TGTGCCAGCTGTTACGGGCCCTACGGAGGGGATGAGCAGTTCTTC.

A few counts support this clonotype. The V and J genes are TRBV29-1 and TRBJ2-1; D may be TRBD2 (5 bases). The V gene's germline CDR1 is SQVTM and CDR2 ANQGSEA. V shed 2 bases and J shed 5 bases, with 19 bases lying between them. This CDR3 has 16 residues. Written as DNA, the CDR3 is TGCAGCGTTGAACGCTTGAGACGGGGAGCAAACAATGAGCAGTTCTTC. Translating it yields CSVERLRRGANNEQFF.

This clonotype was detected ten times or more. The CDR3 DNA is TGTGCCAGCAGCGTTCAGGGGCCCAACACCGGGGAGCTGTTTTTT. As protein: CASSVQGPNTGELFF. The chain uses TRBV9 and TRBJ2-2, with a possible D match to TRBD1 (6 bases). Trimming left V 2 bases short and J 2 bases short, with 10 bases between. The CDR3 runs to 15 residues. Germline assignment: CDR1 SGDLS and CDR2 YYNGEE.